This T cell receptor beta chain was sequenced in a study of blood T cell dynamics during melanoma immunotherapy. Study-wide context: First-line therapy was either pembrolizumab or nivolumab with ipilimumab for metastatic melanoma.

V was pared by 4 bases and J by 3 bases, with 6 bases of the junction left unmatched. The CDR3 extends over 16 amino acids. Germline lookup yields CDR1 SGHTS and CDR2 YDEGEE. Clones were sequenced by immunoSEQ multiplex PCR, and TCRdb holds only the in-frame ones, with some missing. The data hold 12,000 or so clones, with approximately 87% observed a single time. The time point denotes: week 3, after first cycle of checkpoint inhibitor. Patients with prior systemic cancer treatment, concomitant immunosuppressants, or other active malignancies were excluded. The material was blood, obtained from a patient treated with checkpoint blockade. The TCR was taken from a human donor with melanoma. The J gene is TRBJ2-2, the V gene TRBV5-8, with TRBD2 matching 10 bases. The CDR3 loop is CASSPRTSGYTGELFF. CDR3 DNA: TGTGCCAGCAGCCCACGGACTAGCGGATACACCGGGGAGCTGTTTTTT.